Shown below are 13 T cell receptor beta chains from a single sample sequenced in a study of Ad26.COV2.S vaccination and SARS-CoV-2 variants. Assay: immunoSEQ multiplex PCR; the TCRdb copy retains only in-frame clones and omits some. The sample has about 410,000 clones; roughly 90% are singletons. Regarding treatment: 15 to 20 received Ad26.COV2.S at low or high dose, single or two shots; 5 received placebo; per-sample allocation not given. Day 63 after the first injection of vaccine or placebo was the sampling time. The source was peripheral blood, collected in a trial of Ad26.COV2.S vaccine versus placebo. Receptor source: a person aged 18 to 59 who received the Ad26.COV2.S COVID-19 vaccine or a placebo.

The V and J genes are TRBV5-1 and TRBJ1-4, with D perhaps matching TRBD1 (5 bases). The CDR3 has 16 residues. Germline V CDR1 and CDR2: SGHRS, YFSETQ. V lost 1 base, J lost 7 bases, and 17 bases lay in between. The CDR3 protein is CASSLPTGPSGEKLFF. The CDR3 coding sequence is TGCGCCAGCAGCTTGCCCACGGGACCCAGTGGTGAAAAACTGTTTTTT.

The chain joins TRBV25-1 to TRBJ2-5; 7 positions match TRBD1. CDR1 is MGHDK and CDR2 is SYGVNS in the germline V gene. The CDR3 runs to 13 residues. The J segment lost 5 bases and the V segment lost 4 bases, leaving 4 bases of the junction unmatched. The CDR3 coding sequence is TGTGCCAGCAGTGTGACAGGGTTGGAGACCCAGTACTTC. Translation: CASSVTGLETQYF.

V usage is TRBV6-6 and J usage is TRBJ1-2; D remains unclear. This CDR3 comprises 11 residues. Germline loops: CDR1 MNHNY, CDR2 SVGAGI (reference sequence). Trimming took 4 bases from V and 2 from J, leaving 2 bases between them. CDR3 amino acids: CASSLNYGYTF. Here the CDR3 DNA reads TGTGCCAGCAGTTTGAACTATGGCTACACCTTC.

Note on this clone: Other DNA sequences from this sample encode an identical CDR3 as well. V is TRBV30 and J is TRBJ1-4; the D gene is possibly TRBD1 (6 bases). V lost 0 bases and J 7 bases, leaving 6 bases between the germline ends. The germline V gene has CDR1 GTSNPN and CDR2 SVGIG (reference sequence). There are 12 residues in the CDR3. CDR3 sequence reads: CAWSVQGEKLFF. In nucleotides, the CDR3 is TGTGCCTGGAGTGTACAGGGTGAAAAACTGTTTTTT. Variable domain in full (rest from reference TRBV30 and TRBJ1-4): SQTIHQWPATLVQPVGSPLSLECTVEGTSNPNLYWYRQAAGRGLQLLFYSVGIGQISSEVPQNLSASRPQDRQFILSSKKLLLSDSGFYLCAWSVQGEKLFFGSGTQLSVL.

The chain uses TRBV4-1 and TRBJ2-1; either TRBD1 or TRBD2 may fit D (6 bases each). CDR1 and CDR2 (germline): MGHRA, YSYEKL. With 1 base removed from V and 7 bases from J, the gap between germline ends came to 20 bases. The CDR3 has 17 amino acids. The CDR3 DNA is TGCGCCAGCAGCCAAGCGGGGGCGGTATTCAGCGCGAATGAGCAGTTCTTC. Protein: CASSQAGAVFSANEQFF.

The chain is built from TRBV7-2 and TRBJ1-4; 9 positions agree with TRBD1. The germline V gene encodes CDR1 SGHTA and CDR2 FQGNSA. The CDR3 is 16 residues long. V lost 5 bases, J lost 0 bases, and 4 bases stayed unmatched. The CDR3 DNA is TGTGCCAGCAGCGACCGACAGGGGGCAACTAATGAAAAACTGTTTTTT. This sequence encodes CASSDRQGATNEKLFF.

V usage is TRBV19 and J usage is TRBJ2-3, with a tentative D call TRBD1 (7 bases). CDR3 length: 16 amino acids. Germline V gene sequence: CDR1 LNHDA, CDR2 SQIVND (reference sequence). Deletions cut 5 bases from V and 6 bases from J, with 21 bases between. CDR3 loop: CASSVQSDREADTQYF. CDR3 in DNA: TGTGCCAGTAGTGTGCAATCCGACAGGGAGGCGGATACGCAGTATTTT. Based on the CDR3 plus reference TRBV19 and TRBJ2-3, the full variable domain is DGGITQSPKYLFRKEGQNVTLSCEQNLNHDAMYWYRQDPGQGLRLIYYSQIVNDFQKGDIAEGYSVSREKKESFPLTVTSAQKNPTAFYLCASSVQSDREADTQYFGPGTRLTVL.

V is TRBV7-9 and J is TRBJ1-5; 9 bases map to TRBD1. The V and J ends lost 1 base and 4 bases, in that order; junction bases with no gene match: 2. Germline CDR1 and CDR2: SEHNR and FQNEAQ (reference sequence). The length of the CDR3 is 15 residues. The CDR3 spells CASSLGQGENQPQHF. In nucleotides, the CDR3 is TGTGCCAGCAGCTTAGGACAGGGGGAAAATCAGCCCCAGCATTTT.

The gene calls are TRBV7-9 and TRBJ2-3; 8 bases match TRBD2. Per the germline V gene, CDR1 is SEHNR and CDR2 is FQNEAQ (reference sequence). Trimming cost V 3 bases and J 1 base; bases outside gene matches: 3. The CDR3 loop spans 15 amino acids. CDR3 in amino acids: CASSFWRGGTDTQYF. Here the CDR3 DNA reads TGTGCCAGCAGCTTTTGGCGGGGGGGCACAGATACGCAGTATTTT.

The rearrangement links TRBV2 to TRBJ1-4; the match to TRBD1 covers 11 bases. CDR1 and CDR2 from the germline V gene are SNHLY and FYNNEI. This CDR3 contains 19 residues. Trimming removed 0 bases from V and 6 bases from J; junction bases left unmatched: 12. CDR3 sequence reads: CASSEASRIPGQGDEKLFF. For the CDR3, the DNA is TGTGCCAGCAGTGAAGCATCTCGAATACCGGGACAGGGGGATGAAAAACTGTTTTTT.

The DNA of the CDR3 is TGTGCCAGCAGCTCTGGGGCAGACAATGAGCAGTTCTTC. Translation: CASSSGADNEQFF. J is TRBJ2-1 and V is TRBV5-4; D possibly corresponds to TRBD1 (5 bases). CDR3 size: 13 residues. Germline V gene sequence: CDR1 SGHNT, CDR2 YYREEE (reference sequence). The germline V and J ends were trimmed by 3 bases and 5 bases, with 9 bases remaining between them.

The CDR3 spells CASSEAGGPTDTQYF. The CDR3 DNA is TGTGCCAGCAGTGAAGCGGGGGGGCCTACAGATACGCAGTATTTT. The V call is TRBV6-1, the J call TRBJ2-3; possibly TRBD2 for D (7 bases). The CDR3 is made up of 15 amino acids. The V end lost 0 bases, the J end lost 3 bases, and 10 bases lay between the germline ends. In germline, CDR1 is MNHNS, CDR2 SASEGT.

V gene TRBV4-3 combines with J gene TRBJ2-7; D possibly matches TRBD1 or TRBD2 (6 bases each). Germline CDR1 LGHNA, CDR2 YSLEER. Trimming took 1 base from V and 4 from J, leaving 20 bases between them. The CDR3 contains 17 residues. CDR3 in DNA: TGCGCCAGCAGCCAAGTAGCTGTTAGGGGGGTGATTTACGAGCAGTACTTC. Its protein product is CASSQVAVRGVIYEQYF.